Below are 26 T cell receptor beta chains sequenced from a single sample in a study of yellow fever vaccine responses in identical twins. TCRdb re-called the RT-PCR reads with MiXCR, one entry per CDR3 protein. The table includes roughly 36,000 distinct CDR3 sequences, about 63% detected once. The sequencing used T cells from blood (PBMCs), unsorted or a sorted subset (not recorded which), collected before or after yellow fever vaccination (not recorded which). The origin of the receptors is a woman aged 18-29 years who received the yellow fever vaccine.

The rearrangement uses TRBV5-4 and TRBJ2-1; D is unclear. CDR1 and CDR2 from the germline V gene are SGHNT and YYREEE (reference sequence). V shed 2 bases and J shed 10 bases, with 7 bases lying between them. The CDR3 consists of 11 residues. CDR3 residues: CASSLIGEQFF. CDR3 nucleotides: TGTGCCAGCAGCTTAATCGGGGAGCAGTTCTTC.

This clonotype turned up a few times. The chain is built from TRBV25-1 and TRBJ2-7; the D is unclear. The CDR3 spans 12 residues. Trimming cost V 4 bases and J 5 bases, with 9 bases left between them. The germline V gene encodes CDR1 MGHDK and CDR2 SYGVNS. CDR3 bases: TGTGCCAGCAGTGCGGGCCCCCACGAGCAGTACTTC. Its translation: CASSAGPHEQYF.

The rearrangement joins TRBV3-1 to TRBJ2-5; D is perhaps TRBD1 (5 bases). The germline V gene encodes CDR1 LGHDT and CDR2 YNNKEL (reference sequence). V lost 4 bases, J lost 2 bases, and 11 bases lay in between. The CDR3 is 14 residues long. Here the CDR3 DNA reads TGTGCCAGCAGCCCGACAGTTTCTCAAGAGACCCAGTACTTC. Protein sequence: CASSPTVSQETQYF.

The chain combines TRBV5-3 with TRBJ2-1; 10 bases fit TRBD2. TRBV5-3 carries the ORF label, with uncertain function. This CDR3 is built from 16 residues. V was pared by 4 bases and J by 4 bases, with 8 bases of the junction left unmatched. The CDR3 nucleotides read TGTGCCAGAAGCCCACCGACTAGCGGGTTATACAATGAGCAGTTCTTC. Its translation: CARSPPTSGLYNEQFF.

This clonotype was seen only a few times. The CDR3: CASSQGQGARNEQYF. The CDR3 coding sequence is TGTGCCAGCAGCCAAGGACAGGGGGCCAGGAACGAGCAGTACTTC. The chain recombines TRBV7-9 with TRBJ2-7, with 11 bases aligning to TRBD1. The CDR3 is 15 residues long. Looked up from germline, CDR1 is SEHNR and CDR2 is FQNEAQ (reference sequence). The V and J ends lost 5 bases and 5 bases, in that order; junction bases with no gene match: 8.

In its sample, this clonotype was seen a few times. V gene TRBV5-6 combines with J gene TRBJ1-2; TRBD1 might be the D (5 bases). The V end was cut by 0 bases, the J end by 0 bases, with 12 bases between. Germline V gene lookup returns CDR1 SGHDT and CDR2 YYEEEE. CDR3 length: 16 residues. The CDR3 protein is CASSLGAGLANYGYTF. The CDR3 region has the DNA TGTGCCAGCAGCTTGGGGGCAGGGCTCGCTAACTATGGCTACACCTTC.

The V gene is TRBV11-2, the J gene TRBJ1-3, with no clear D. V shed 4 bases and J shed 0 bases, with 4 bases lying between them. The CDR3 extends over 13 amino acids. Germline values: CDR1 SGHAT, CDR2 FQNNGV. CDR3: CASSSDSGNTIYF. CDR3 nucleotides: TGTGCCAGCAGCTCGGACTCTGGAAACACCATATATTTT.

The DNA for the CDR3 is TGTGCCAGCCGCCCCCGGGACAGGACCGAGCAGTACTTC. Amino acid sequence: CASRPRDRTEQYF. The genes are TRBV6-1 and TRBJ2-7; 8 nucleotides line up with TRBD1. Per germline, CDR1 MNHNS and CDR2 SASEGT. With 8 bases clipped from V and 6 bases from J, the junction kept 9 bases outside the gene matches. This CDR3 is 13 amino acids long.

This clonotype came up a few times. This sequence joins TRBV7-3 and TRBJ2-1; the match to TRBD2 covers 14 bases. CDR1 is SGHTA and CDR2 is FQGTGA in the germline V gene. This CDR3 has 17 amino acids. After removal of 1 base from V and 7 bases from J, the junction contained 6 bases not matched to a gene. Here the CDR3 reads CASSLRGTSGSGNEQFF. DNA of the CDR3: TGTGCCAGCAGCTTAAGGGGGACTAGCGGGAGTGGTAATGAGCAGTTCTTC.

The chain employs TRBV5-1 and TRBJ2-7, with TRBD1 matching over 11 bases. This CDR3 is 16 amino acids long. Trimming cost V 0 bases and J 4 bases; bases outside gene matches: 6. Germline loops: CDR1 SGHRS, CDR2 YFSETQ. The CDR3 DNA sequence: TGCGCCAGCAGCTTGGATCGGACAGGGGGCGAATACGAGCAGTACTTC. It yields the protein CASSLDRTGGEYEQYF.

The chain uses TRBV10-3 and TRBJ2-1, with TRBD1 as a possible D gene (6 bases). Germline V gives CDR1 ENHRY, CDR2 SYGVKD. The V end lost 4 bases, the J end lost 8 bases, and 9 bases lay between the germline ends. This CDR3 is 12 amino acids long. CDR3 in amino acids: CAISGQGYEQFF. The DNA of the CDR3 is TGTGCCATCAGTGGCCAGGGGTATGAGCAGTTCTTC.

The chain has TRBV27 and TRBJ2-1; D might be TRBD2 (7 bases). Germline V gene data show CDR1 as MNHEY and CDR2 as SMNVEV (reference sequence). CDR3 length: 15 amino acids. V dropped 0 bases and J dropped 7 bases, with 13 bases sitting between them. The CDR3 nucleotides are TGTGCCAGCAGTTTATCTGTCGCGGGGGCAAATGAGCAGTTCTTC. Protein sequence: CASSLSVAGANEQFF.

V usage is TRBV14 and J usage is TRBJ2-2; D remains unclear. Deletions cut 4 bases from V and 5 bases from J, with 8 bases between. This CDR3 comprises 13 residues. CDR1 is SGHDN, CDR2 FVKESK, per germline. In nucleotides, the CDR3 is TGTGCCAGCAGCCCGACGGTTACCGGGGAGCTGTTTTTT. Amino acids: CASSPTVTGELFF.

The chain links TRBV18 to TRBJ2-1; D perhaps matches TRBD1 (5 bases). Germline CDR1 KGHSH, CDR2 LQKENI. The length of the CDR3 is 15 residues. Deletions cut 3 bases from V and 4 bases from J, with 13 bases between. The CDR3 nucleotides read TGTGCCAGCTCACCTAGCTCAGGGTATTACAATGAGCAGTTCTTC. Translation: CASSPSSGYYNEQFF.

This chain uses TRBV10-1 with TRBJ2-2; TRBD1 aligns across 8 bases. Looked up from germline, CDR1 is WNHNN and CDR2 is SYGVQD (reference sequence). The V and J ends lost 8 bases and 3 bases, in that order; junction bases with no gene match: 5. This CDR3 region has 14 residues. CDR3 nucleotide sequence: TGCGCCAGCGGGGGGACAGGACACACCGGGGAGCTGTTTTTT. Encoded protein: CASGGTGHTGELFF.

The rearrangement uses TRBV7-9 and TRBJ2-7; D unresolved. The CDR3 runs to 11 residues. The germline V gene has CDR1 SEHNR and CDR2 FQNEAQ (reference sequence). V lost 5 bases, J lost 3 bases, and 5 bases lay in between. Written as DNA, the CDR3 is TGTGCCAGCAGCGGCAGCTACGAGCAGTACGTC. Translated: CASSGSYEQYV.

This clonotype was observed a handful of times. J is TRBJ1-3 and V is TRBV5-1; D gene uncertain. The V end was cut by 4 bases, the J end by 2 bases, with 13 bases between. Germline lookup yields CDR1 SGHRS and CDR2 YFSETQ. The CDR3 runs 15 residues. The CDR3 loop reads CASSLNSAPGNTIYF. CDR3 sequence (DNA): TGCGCCAGCAGCCTGAATTCGGCCCCTGGAAACACCATATATTTT.

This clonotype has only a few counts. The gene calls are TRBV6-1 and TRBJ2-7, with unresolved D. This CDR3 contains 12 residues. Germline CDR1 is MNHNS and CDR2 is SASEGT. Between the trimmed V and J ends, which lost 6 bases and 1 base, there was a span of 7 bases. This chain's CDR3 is CASSPTSYEQYF. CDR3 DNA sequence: TGTGCCAGCAGCCCCACTTCCTACGAGCAGTACTTC.

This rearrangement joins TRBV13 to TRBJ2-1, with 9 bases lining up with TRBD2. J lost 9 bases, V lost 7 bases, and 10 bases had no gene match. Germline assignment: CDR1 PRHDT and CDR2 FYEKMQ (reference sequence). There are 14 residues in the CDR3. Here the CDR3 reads CASTVGSGSSEQFF. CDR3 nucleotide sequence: TGTGCCAGCACCGTGGGTAGCGGGAGTAGTGAGCAGTTCTTC.

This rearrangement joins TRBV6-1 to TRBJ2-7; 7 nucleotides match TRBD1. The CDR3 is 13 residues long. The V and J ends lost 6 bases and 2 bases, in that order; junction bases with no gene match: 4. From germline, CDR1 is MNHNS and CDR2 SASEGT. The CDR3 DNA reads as TGTGCCAGCAGGGGGGACAGCACCTACGAGCAGTACGTC. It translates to CASRGDSTYEQYV.

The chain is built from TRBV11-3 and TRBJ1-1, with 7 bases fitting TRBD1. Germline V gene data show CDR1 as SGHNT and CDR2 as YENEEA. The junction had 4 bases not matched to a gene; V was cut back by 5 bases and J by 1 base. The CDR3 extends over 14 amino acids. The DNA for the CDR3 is TGTGCCAGCAGCCCTCGACAGGGGAACACTGAAGCTTTCTTT. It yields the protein CASSPRQGNTEAFF.

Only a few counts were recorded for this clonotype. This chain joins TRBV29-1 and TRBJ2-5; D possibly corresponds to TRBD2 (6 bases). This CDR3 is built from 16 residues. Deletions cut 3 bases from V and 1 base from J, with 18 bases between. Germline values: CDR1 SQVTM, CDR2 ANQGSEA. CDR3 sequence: CSVDGPFGGIQETQYF. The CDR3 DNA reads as TGCAGCGTTGACGGCCCATTTGGGGGGATCCAAGAGACCCAGTACTTC.

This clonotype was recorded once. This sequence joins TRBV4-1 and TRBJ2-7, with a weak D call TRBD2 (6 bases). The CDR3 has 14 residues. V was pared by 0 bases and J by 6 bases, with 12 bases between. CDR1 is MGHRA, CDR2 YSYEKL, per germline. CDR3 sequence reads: CASSQDLGGSEQYF. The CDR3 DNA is TGCGCCAGCAGCCAAGATCTGGGGGGTTCCGAGCAGTACTTC.

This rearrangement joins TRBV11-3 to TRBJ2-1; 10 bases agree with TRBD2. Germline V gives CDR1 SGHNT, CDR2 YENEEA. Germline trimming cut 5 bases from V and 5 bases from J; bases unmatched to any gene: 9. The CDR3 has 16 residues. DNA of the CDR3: TGTGCCAGCAGCACCATCACTAGCGGGATTAACAATGAGCAGTTCTTC. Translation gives CASSTITSGINNEQFF.

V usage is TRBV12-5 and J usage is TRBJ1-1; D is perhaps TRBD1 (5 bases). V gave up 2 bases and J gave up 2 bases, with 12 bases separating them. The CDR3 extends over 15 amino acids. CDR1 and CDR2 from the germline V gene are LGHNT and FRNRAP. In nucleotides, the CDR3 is TGTGCTAGTGGTTTGTACCCAGGGTTAAACACTGAAGCTTTCTTT. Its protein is CASGLYPGLNTEAFF.

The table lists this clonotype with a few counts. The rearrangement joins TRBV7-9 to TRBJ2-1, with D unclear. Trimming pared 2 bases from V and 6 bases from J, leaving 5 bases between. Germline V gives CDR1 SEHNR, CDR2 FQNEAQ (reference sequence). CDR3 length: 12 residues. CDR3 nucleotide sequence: TGTGCCAGCAGCTTAAATCGCAATGAGCAGTTCTTC. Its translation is CASSLNRNEQFF.